This paragraph reports one T cell receptor (beta chain). This record comes from a study of blood T cell repertoires in COVID-19. Study overall: Samples of COVID-19 (acute and convalescent) were obtained from the United States, Italy and Spain. Sample material is recorded as cDNA or gDNA derived from T cells, B-cell-depleted T cells, or PBMCs.

In the study's own analysis: Amplification from reference gene primers served as the basis for estimated nucleated cell counts. The repertoire was sequenced with immunoSEQ multiplex PCR; TCRdb's copy has only in-frame clones and lacks some. Clone size and V and J calls were adopted from that table, with D and trimming inferred from the DNA. The data contain roughly 250,000 clones, roughly 84% of them singletons. Per germline, CDR1 LNHDA and CDR2 SQIVND (reference sequence). There are 13 residues in the CDR3. Trimming removed 5 bases from V and 3 bases from J, with 11 bases in between. The TCR comes from a person between 70 and 80 years old with COVID-19, enrolled during active disease. The sample comprised peripheral blood. The V call is TRBV19, the J call TRBJ2-7; D gene ambiguous. CDR3 sequence: CASSVSKLYEQYF. The CDR3 region has the DNA TGTGCCAGTAGTGTTAGCAAACTCTACGAGCAGTACTTC.